The rows below give T cell receptor beta chains drawn from one sample of a study of vaccination and CD4 T cells after COVID-19. MiXCR was run by TCRdb on the PCR reads, yielding one entry per CDR3 protein. This repertoire shows about 39,000 distinct CDR3 sequences, about 35% found once; its top ten account for roughly 6%. This specimen consisted of CD4+ T cells from blood, obtained about 7 months after SARS-CoV-2 vaccination. These receptors all come from a human donor who had recovered from COVID-19. The CDR3 runs from the conserved cysteine through the conserved F or W. The D gene is left open where the match is weak. Expanded clones get a size class; other rows say once, few or many, or leave the size out.

clone_size | d_call | j_call | v_call | cdr3_nt | cdr3_aa
. | TRBD2 | TRBJ2-3 | TRBV20-1 | TGCAGTGCTAGCTCTAGCGGGAGGACCACAGATACGCAGTATTTT | CSASSSGRTTDTQYF
. | TRBD2 | TRBJ2-2 | TRBV5-4 | TGTGCCAGCAGCTTTCGGGAGGGCAACACCGGGGAGCTGTTTTTT | CASSFREGNTGELFF
few | . | TRBJ2-1 | TRBV11-2 | TGTGCCAGCACCAAGCTAGCCCCCAATGAGCAGTTCTTC | CASTKLAPNEQFF
few | TRBD1 | TRBJ1-2 | TRBV19 | TGTGCCAGTAGTACCCCAGGGGGGTATGGCTACACCTTC | CASSTPGGYGYTF
. | . | TRBJ2-3 | TRBV7-2 | TGTGCCAGCAGCTTAAAGTTCAGGGCCCCAGATACGCAGTATTTT | CASSLKFRAPDTQYF
few | . | TRBJ2-5 | TRBV6-1 | TGTGCCAGCAGTGAAGGGAACCAAGAGACCCAGTACTTC | CASSEGNQETQYF
. | . | TRBJ2-3 | TRBV19 | TGTGCCAGTAGCGAACAAGGGAAAGATACGCAGTATTTT | CASSEQGKDTQYF
. | TRBD1 | TRBJ1-2 | TRBV7-8 | TGTGCCAGCAGCGCACACAGGGGGCCGGGCTATGGCTACACCTTC | CASSAHRGPGYGYTF
. | TRBD2 | TRBJ2-5 | TRBV7-3 | TGTGCCAGCAGCTCCGGACTAGCGGGATCTGAGACCCAGTACTTC | CASSSGLAGSETQYF
. | TRBD2 | TRBJ2-7 | TRBV6-5 | TGTGCCAGCAGTTATAGCGGGAGTAACGAGCAGTACTTC | CASSYSGSNEQYF
medium-sized | . | TRBJ1-5 | TRBV20-1 | TGCAGTGCGAATCCGGGAGCCGGAGAGTATCAGCCCCAGCATTTT | CSANPGAGEYQPQHF
few | . | TRBJ2-7 | TRBV6-1 | TGTGCCAGCAGGACCTCCTTGGGGTTGTACCTCTACGAGCAGTACTTC | CASRTSLGLYLYEQYF
once | . | TRBJ2-2 | TRBV7-2 | TGTGCCAGCAGCTTACAGACAACCGGGGAGCTGTTTTTT | CASSLQTTGELFF
few | . | TRBJ2-5 | TRBV7-2 | TGTGCCAGCAGACGATTATGGCAGCCGAAAGAGACCCAGTACTTC | CASRRLWQPKETQYF
. | TRBD1 | TRBJ2-1 | TRBV27 | TGTGCCAGCAGTCCGGGGACAGTCTCCTACAATGAGCAGTTCTTC | CASSPGTVSYNEQFF
few | . | TRBJ1-5 | TRBV20-1 | TGCAGTGCCAAGACGGGAGGTCAGCCCCAGCATTTT | CSAKTGGQPQHF
. | . | TRBJ1-2 | TRBV28 | TGTGCCAGCAGTTTAAAAAGCGGCTACACCTTC | CASSLKSGYTF
few | . | TRBJ2-3 | TRBV5-4 | TGTGCCAGCAGCTTGGCAGGGTTTAGCGCAGATACGCAGTATTTT | CASSLAGFSADTQYF
. | TRBD1 | TRBJ2-1 | TRBV2 | TGTGCCAGCTTGCGACAGGGGGGGAGCTCCTACAATGAGCAGTTCTTC | CASLRQGGSSYNEQFF
. | TRBD1 | TRBJ2-7 | TRBV15 | TGTGCCACCAGCAGAAAATCCGGTATGGGTTGGACAGGGAGAGACGAGCAGTACTTC | CATSRKSGMGWTGRDEQYF
. | . | TRBJ2-7 | TRBV7-9 | TGTGCCAGCAGCTTAAGGGGTGGGGACGAGCAGTACTTC | CASSLRGGDEQYF
few | TRBD2 | TRBJ2-1 | TRBV20-1 | TGCAGTGCTAGAGTCCTAGCGGGCAGAAACCAATTCTTC | CSARVLAGRNQFF
medium-sized | TRBD2 | TRBJ2-5 | TRBV20-1 | TGCAGTGCTAGAAAGGTAGCGGGAGCCCCACTTGGAGAGACCCAGTACTTC | CSARKVAGAPLGETQYF
. | TRBD2 | TRBJ2-1 | TRBV28 | TGTGCCAGCAGTTTATTGGGACTAGCGGGAGACAATGAGCAGTTCTTC | CASSLLGLAGDNEQFF
large | . | TRBJ2-3 | TRBV6-4 | TGTGCCAGCAGTGACGGGAGCACAGATACGCAGTATTTT | CASSDGSTDTQYF
. | TRBD1 | TRBJ1-5 | TRBV12-3/TRBV12-4 | TGTGCCAGCAGACCGGGACAGGGGCGAGAGCCCCAGCATTTT | CASRPGQGREPQHF
few | TRBD1 | TRBJ2-5 | TRBV6-1 | TGTGCCAGCCGGGACAGGGTTGGAGAGACCCAGTACTTC | CASRDRVGETQYF
. | . | TRBJ2-2 | TRBV7-2 | TGTGCCAGCAGCTTCCTGGGGGCGAACACCGGGGAGCTGTTTTTT | CASSFLGANTGELFF
few | . | TRBJ2-3 | TRBV7-2 | TGTGCCAGCAGCGTAACCGGGACTAGCACAGATACGCAGTATTTT | CASSVTGTSTDTQYF
. | TRBD2 | TRBJ2-1 | TRBV6-5 | TGTGCCAGCAGTTACTCAAGCGGGAGGGGGTCCTACAATGAGCAGTTCTTC | CASSYSSGRGSYNEQFF
few | TRBD2 | TRBJ2-7 | TRBV27 | TGTGCCAGCAGGACGGAAGGGCTAGCGGGAGGGCCGGTCTACGAGCAGTACTTC | CASRTEGLAGGPVYEQYF
medium-sized | . | TRBJ2-4 | TRBV11-1 | TGTGCCAGCAGCGCAGGGGTACAGGACATCGACATTCAGTACTTC | CASSAGVQDIDIQYF